This TCR beta chain was obtained from a study of T cell changes during pregnancy in multiple sclerosis. Measured with immunoSEQ multiplex PCR; TCRdb has only the in-frame clones, and not every one. Of roughly 59,000 clones listed, around nine tenths were seen once; the top ten hold 1.4% to 1.5%. The receptor was derived from a female donor in good health, enrolled as a control in a pregnancy study. This sample comprised peripheral blood, obtained in the third trimester of pregnancy.

CDR3 in amino acids: CASGRGTSDQYF. CDR3 DNA: TGTGCCAGCGGGAGGGGTACGAGTGACCAGTACTTC. The genes are TRBV2 and TRBJ2-5; the match to TRBD2 covers 7 bases. This CDR3 contains 12 residues. Germline V gives CDR1 SNHLY, CDR2 FYNNEI. V lost 8 bases and J lost 10; bases outside the gene matches: 10.